This T cell receptor beta chain derives from a study of blood T cell repertoires in COVID-19. Study as a whole: Samples of COVID-19 (acute and convalescent) were obtained from the United States, Italy and Spain. PBMCs, B-cell-depleted T cells, or T cells were the source of the cDNA or gDNA that made up the material.

In the original workflow: Nucleated cell number was recorded as an estimate derived from reference gene primer amplification. Clones were sequenced by immunoSEQ multiplex PCR, and TCRdb holds only the in-frame ones, with some missing. The V and J calls and clone size were taken over from that table, and D and trimming were inferred from the DNA. The sample includes tens of thousands of clones, over 75% of them seen just once. Sequencing was done on a sample of peripheral blood. This receptor was taken from a human donor with active COVID-19. The donor label of this sample is uncertain.

CDR3: CASSYTVGQPQHF. The CDR3 coding sequence is TGTGCCAGCAGTTACACAGTTGGTCAGCCCCAGCATTTT. J is TRBJ1-5 and V is TRBV6-5, with D unclear. This CDR3 spans 13 amino acids. Germline CDR1 MNHEY, CDR2 SVGAGI. Trimming pared 2 bases from V and 6 bases from J, leaving 8 bases between.